One T cell receptor beta chain is described in this entry. Its target is unknown. This sample was taken from a study of T cells expressing NK-cell markers. Study-level information: Sequencing covered eight donors, seven HCMV-seropositive and one seronegative. Whole-study findings and limits: Dominance of the CD3+CD56-NKG2C+ fraction by these clonotypes also held in several donors. The study left the HCMV specificity of expanded NKG2C+ T cell clones unresolved.

Germline V gene lookup returns CDR1 MNHEY and CDR2 SMNVEV (reference sequence). The CDR3 runs to 14 residues. As the method of synthesis, 5'RACE template switching with UMIs yielded TCR beta cDNA. TCRdb re-called the 5' RACE reads, yielding one record per CDR3 amino acid sequence without DNA. There are roughly 160,000 distinct CDR3 sequences in the sample, with roughly 18% held by the top ten. The V and J genes are TRBV27 and TRBJ2-2; the D call from TCRdb, TRBD2, cannot be confirmed without DNA. The sequence was obtained from a woman aged 18 to 75 in good health. Sequenced: blood T cells: a sorted CD56 or NKG2C T cell subset, CD4+ or CD8+ T cells, or bulk PBMC T cells (not recorded which). CDR3 in amino acids: CASRWSGVAGELFF.